The sequence of this T cell receptor beta chain was determined in a study of blood T cell repertoires in COVID-19. Study context: Sources were T cells, B-cell-depleted T cells, or PBMCs; the material itself was cDNA or gDNA.

CDR1 and CDR2 (germline): KGHSH, LQKENI. The CDR3 sequence is 16 residues long. Trimming stripped 3 bases from V and 0 bases from J, with 14 bases between. Under the authors' procedure: It was from reference gene primer amplification that nucleated cell counts were estimated. Sequencing used immunoSEQ multiplex PCR; TCRdb keeps in-frame clones, though not all of them. V, J and clone size are those of that table, while D and trimming were read from the DNA. The sample contains under 200,000 clones, 88% of which appear only once. The sequencing sample was made of peripheral blood. V usage is TRBV18 and J usage is TRBJ1-1; D unclear. The clonotype originates from a middle-aged man with active or convalescent COVID-19. The CDR3 nucleotides read TGTGCCAGCTCACCTCTGGTAGGCGGGATGAACACTGAAGCTTTCTTT. Its translation is CASSPLVGGMNTEAFF.